These 30 T cell receptor beta chains came from one sample sequenced in a study of cytomegalovirus exposure and HLA in healthy donors. 13 Jbeta primers and 60 Vbeta primers were used for the PCR. The repertoire was sequenced with immunoSEQ multiplex PCR; TCRdb's copy has only in-frame clones and lacks some. Of around 150,000 clones in the sample, 75% are singletons; the top ten hold around 7.7%. The specimen was PBMCs. These receptors were obtained from a woman in her thirties or forties in good health and CMV-seropositive.

This chain joins TRBV6-1 and TRBJ1-4, with 11 bases identical to TRBD1. The CDR3 spans 13 residues. V dropped 9 bases and J dropped 13; count of bases not matched to a gene: 10. The germline V gene encodes CDR1 MNHNS and CDR2 SASEGT. The CDR3, as DNA: TGTGCCAGTCAGGGACAGGGGGATCCAGGACTGTTTTTT. This encodes CASQGQGDPGLFF.

The J gene is TRBJ1-1, the V gene TRBV28; D is unresolved. Germline CDR1 reads MDHEN; CDR2 reads SYDVKM. The ends were cut back, 3 bases at V and 4 bases at J, with 6 bases in the middle. CDR3 length: 12 residues. CDR3 sequence reads: CASSLRRTEAFF. The CDR3 nucleotides are TGTGCCAGCAGTTTGCGGCGCACTGAAGCTTTCTTT.

This clone has a single count. CDR3 residues: CARRREKLFF. CDR3 nucleotides: TGCGCCAGGAGGAGAGAAAAACTGTTTTTT. The V call is TRBV23-1, the J call TRBJ1-4; no clear D gene. TRBV23-1 is an open reading frame whose function is uncertain. V lost 9 bases to trimming and J lost 8 bases, with 7 bases between them. The CDR3 extends over 10 amino acids.

This chain connects TRBV5-1 to TRBJ2-3, with D possibly TRBD2 on 6 matching bases. The CDR3 consists of 14 residues. The V end lost 0 bases, the J end lost 2 bases, and 7 bases lay between the germline ends. From germline, CDR1 is SGHRS and CDR2 YFSETQ. Here the CDR3 reads CASSLGGNTDTQYF. CDR3 sequence (DNA): TGCGCCAGCAGCTTGGGCGGGAACACAGATACGCAGTATTTT.

CDR3 region: CASSSGRQTQYF. The CDR3 DNA reads as TGTGCCAGCAGCTCCGGGAGACAGACCCAGTACTTC. The chain combines TRBV7-2 with TRBJ2-5; tentatively, D is TRBD2 (6 bases). Deletions cut 4 bases from V and 6 bases from J, with 9 bases between. Looked up from germline, CDR1 is SGHTA and CDR2 is FQGNSA. The CDR3 extends over 12 amino acids.

This clone has only a few counts. The chain joins TRBV7-9 to TRBJ1-5, with 10 bases lining up with TRBD1. Per germline, CDR1 SEHNR and CDR2 FQNEAQ (reference sequence). The CDR3 consists of 15 residues. V gave up 4 bases and J gave up 5 bases; unmatched junction bases: 5. CDR3 sequence reads: CASSSTGGIDQPQHF. As DNA, the CDR3 is TGTGCCAGCAGCTCGACAGGGGGCATAGATCAGCCCCAGCATTTT.

This clone was seen once. This sequence joins TRBV15 and TRBJ2-1; perhaps TRBD1 as D (6 bases). Germline V gives CDR1 LNHNV, CDR2 YYDKDF (reference sequence). The CDR3 runs 12 residues. V was cut by 3 bases and J by 8 bases, with 8 bases left in between. The chain's CDR3 is CATSSRGYEQFF. DNA for the CDR3: TGTGCCACCAGCAGCAGGGGCTATGAGCAGTTCTTC.

The rearrangement links TRBV28 to TRBJ2-3; 9 bases are shared with TRBD2. Germline lookup yields CDR1 MDHEN and CDR2 SYDVKM. This CDR3 contains 14 residues. J was trimmed by 3 bases and V by 8 bases; bases with no gene match: 6. DNA for the CDR3: TGTGCCAGCGCGGGAGGGCCTAGAACAGATACGCAGTATTTT. Residues: CASAGGPRTDTQYF.

V and J are TRBV7-8 and TRBJ2-5; perhaps TRBD2 as D (6 bases). The CDR3 is 14 amino acids. The V end lost 8 bases, the J end lost 3 bases, and 16 bases lay between the germline ends. Germline V gene data show CDR1 as SGHVS and CDR2 as FQNEAQ. CDR3 nucleotide sequence: TGTGCCAGCGGTAGGAGGGGAGGAGAAGAGACCCAGTACTTC. It specifies CASGRRGGEETQYF.

This chain connects TRBV4-2 to TRBJ2-2; TRBD2 is a possible D gene (6 bases). Germline values: CDR1 LGHNA, CDR2 YNFKEQ. The CDR3 runs to 13 residues. Trimming shortened V by 3 bases and J by 5 bases, and 7 bases separated the two germline ends. The CDR3 loop is CASSQTRTGELFF. The CDR3 region has the DNA TGTGCCAGCAGCCAGACTAGGACCGGGGAGCTGTTTTTT.

V and J are TRBV28 and TRBJ1-3; D is ambiguous. The V end lost 2 bases, the J end lost 2 bases, and 4 bases lay between the germline ends. The CDR3 extends over 13 amino acids. CDR1 and CDR2 (germline): MDHEN, SYDVKM. In nucleotides, the CDR3 is TGTGCCAGCAGTTTACCCGCTGGAAACACCATATATTTT. Its translation is CASSLPAGNTIYF.

V is TRBV6-5 and J is TRBJ1-2, with 7 bases identical to TRBD1. The V segment lost 5 bases and the J segment 8 bases; nucleotides outside the gene matches: 8. CDR3 length equals 13 residues. Per germline, CDR1 MNHEY and CDR2 SVGAGI. In DNA form, the CDR3 reads TGTGCCAGCAGTACCTCAGGGGGTGGAGGCTACACCTTC. This translates into CASSTSGGGGYTF.

CDR3 residues: CASSPRGGEAFF. Written as DNA, the CDR3 is TGCGCCAGCAGCCCTCGCGGGGGTGAAGCTTTCTTT. The chain carries TRBV5-1 and TRBJ1-1, with a possible D match to TRBD1 (5 bases). V shed 4 bases and J shed 7 bases, with 11 bases lying between them. Germline CDR1 is SGHRS and CDR2 is YFSETQ. The CDR3 is 12 residues long.

The J gene is TRBJ2-1, the V gene TRBV10-1, with 12 bases matching TRBD2. The CDR3 spans 15 residues. Germline V lookup: CDR1 WNHNN, CDR2 SYGVQD (reference sequence). V lost 10 bases and J lost 6; bases outside the gene matches: 10. The CDR3 loop is CATASGRASANEQFF. The CDR3 DNA reads TGCGCCACCGCTAGCGGGAGGGCCTCGGCCAATGAGCAGTTCTTC.

The chain recombines TRBV6-5 with TRBJ2-3; TRBD1 might be the D (8 bases). This CDR3 has 14 amino acids. V gave up 5 bases and J gave up 5 bases, with 14 bases separating them. Germline CDR1 is MNHEY and CDR2 is SVGAGI. Here the CDR3 reads CASSGQGGKDTQYF. In nucleotides, the CDR3 is TGTGCCAGCAGTGGACAGGGAGGGAAAGATACGCAGTATTTT.

The genes are TRBV5-1 and TRBJ1-1, with a possible D match to TRBD1 (5 bases). The CDR3 is 15 residues long. Germline assignment: CDR1 SGHRS and CDR2 YFSETQ. Trimming took off 4 bases at V and 0 bases at J, with 13 bases between the two ends. DNA for the CDR3: TGCGCCAGCAGCGGAGGAGGGGACCTGAACACTGAAGCTTTCTTT. Encoded protein: CASSGGGDLNTEAFF.

This clone came up a few times. The V gene is TRBV11-2, the J gene TRBJ2-3; TRBD1 matches at 9 bases. The germline gives CDR1 SGHAT, CDR2 FQNNGV. Trimming at V came to 4 bases and at J to 1 base, leaving 6 bases not matched to a gene. CDR3 length equals 16 residues. CDR3 loop: CASSSQTGGGTDTQYF. The CDR3 coding sequence is TGTGCCAGCAGCTCACAGACAGGGGGTGGCACAGATACGCAGTATTTT.

In this sample, this clone turned up once. The V and J genes are TRBV7-2 and TRBJ2-7; 8 bases agree with TRBD1. The length of the CDR3 is 15 residues. Germline assignment: CDR1 SGHTA and CDR2 FQGNSA. Trimming cost V 1 base and J 3 bases; bases outside gene matches: 5. CDR3 residues: CASSLVPGGNYEQYF. The CDR3 DNA follows: TGTGCCAGCAGCTTAGTCCCAGGGGGCAACTACGAGCAGTACTTC. Full variable domain (missing parts from reference TRBV7-2 and TRBJ2-7): GAGVSQSPSNKVTEKGKDVELRCDPISGHTALYWYRQSLGQGLEFLIYFQGNSAPDKSGLPSDRFSAERTGGSVSTLTIQRTQQEDSAVYLCASSLVPGGNYEQYFGPGTRLTVT.

V and J are TRBV28 and TRBJ1-2; D gene ambiguous. V lost 4 bases to trimming and J lost 8 bases, with 14 bases between them. In germline, CDR1 is MDHEN, CDR2 SYDVKM. The CDR3 covers 13 residues. CDR3 DNA sequence: TGTGCCAGCAGTTCCCCGGGTCCCTGGGGCTACACCTTC. It encodes CASSSPGPWGYTF.

This chain links TRBV4-1 with TRBJ1-5; no clear D. The length of the CDR3 is 15 residues. V was pared by 0 bases and J by 6 bases, with 12 bases between. Looked up from germline, CDR1 is MGHRA and CDR2 is YSYEKL. The CDR3: CASSQDLGRSQPQHF. The CDR3 bases are TGCGCCAGCAGCCAAGATCTAGGGAGAAGTCAGCCCCAGCATTTT.

The chain uses TRBV28 and TRBJ2-2, with 12 nucleotides matching TRBD2. Germline loops: CDR1 MDHEN, CDR2 SYDVKM. The junction had 3 bases not matched to a gene; V was cut back by 5 bases and J by 5 bases. The CDR3 is 15 amino acids. The CDR3 sequence: CASSSLAGGTGELFF. The CDR3 region has the DNA TGTGCCAGCAGTAGCCTAGCGGGGGGGACCGGGGAGCTGTTTTTT.

In its sample, this clone was seen a few times. The rearrangement uses TRBV5-8 and TRBJ1-5; the D is unclear. The CDR3 has 13 amino acids. V lost 4 bases to trimming and J lost 4 bases, with 9 bases between them. Germline lookup yields CDR1 SGHTS and CDR2 YDEGEE. For the CDR3, the DNA is TGTGCCAGCAGCCCGCAGGATAATCAGCCCCAGCATTTT. Encoded protein: CASSPQDNQPQHF. Drawing the rest from reference TRBV5-8 and TRBJ1-5, the complete variable domain is EAGVTQSPTHLIKTRGQQATLRCSPISGHTSVYWYQQALGLGLQFLLWYDEGEERNRGNFPPRFSGRQFPNYSSELNVNALELEDSALYLCASSPQDNQPQHFGDGTRLSIL.

V is TRBV5-3 and J is TRBJ1-1; D is perhaps TRBD1 (6 bases). TRBV5-3 is an open reading frame, and its role is uncertain. Trimming stripped 3 bases from V and 1 base from J, with 13 bases between. There are 15 residues in the CDR3. CDR3 residues: CARSSELGQNTEAFF. CDR3 sequence (DNA): TGTGCCAGAAGCTCAGAATTGGGACAGAACACTGAAGCTTTCTTT.

The chain combines TRBV9 with TRBJ2-7; a possible D gene is TRBD1 (5 bases). The V gene's germline CDR1 is SGDLS and CDR2 YYNGEE. V gave up 0 bases and J gave up 3 bases, with 10 bases separating them. The CDR3 contains 14 residues. The CDR3 reads CASSVGQTGYEQYF. CDR3 nucleotide sequence: TGTGCCAGCAGCGTAGGACAGACGGGCTACGAGCAGTACTTC. Looking up the rest from reference TRBV9 and TRBJ2-7 gives the full variable domain: DSGVTQTPKHLITATGQRVTLRCSPRSGDLSVYWYQQSLDQGLQFLIQYYNGEERAKGNILERFSAQQFPDLHSELNLSSLELGDSALYFCASSVGQTGYEQYFGPGTRLTVT.

This clone came up a few times. The rearrangement links TRBV5-4 to TRBJ2-2; D perhaps matches TRBD2 (6 bases). Trimming took 3 bases from V and 5 from J, leaving 17 bases between them. Germline V lookup: CDR1 SGHNT, CDR2 YYREEE (reference sequence). The CDR3 length is 16 residues. The CDR3 DNA is TGTGCCAGCAGCTCCCCTGGGACTTTGGATACCGGGGAGCTGTTTTTT. It is translated as CASSSPGTLDTGELFF.

CDR3 loop: CASRQVGQSYGYTF. In DNA, the CDR3 is TGTGCCAGCAGACAAGTCGGACAGAGCTATGGCTACACCTTC. The gene calls are TRBV28 and TRBJ1-2; D possibly corresponds to TRBD1 (6 bases). Germline assignment: CDR1 MDHEN and CDR2 SYDVKM. The CDR3 contains 14 residues. The V and J ends lost 6 bases and 4 bases respectively, with 15 bases between them.

V is TRBV5-1 and J is TRBJ2-3; a possible D gene is TRBD2 (6 bases). Trimming pared 4 bases from V and 0 bases from J, leaving 12 bases between. The CDR3 runs to 15 residues. The V gene's germline CDR1 is SGHRS and CDR2 YFSETQ. The CDR3 reads CASSPRGTSTDTQYF. The DNA of the CDR3 is TGCGCCAGCAGCCCGCGGGGTACAAGCACAGATACGCAGTATTTT.

This clone was observed a handful of times. V usage is TRBV6-6 and J usage is TRBJ2-1, with a possible D match to TRBD1 (6 bases). The V gene lost 6 bases and the J gene lost 3 bases, with 12 bases spanning the gap. The CDR3 consists of 14 residues. The germline V gene encodes CDR1 MNHNY and CDR2 SVGAGI (reference sequence). CDR3 coding DNA: TGTGCCAGCAGGCTTGCAGGGGACTACAATGAGCAGTTCTTC. Translated, it gives CASRLAGDYNEQFF.

The sample holds one count of this clone. The J gene is TRBJ2-7, the V gene TRBV14, with TRBD2 identical over 7 bases. After removal of 0 bases from V and 0 bases from J, the junction contained 5 bases not matched to a gene. The germline V gene encodes CDR1 SGHDN and CDR2 FVKESK. The CDR3 length is 16 residues. The CDR3, as DNA: TGTGCCAGCAGCCAAGATTTAGGGGAGGGCTCCTACGAGCAGTACTTC. Translation: CASSQDLGEGSYEQYF.

This clone appeared a few times. The genes are TRBV15 and TRBJ1-2, with 9 positions matching TRBD1. The V segment lost 0 bases and the J segment 8 bases; nucleotides outside the gene matches: 4. CDR1 is LNHNV and CDR2 is YYDKDF in the germline V gene (reference sequence). The CDR3 sequence is 14 residues long. CDR3 sequence: CATSRDRQGEGYTF. The DNA of the CDR3 is TGTGCCACCAGCAGAGATCGACAGGGGGAAGGCTACACCTTC.